Below, one T cell receptor beta chain is given with its context. No antigen is known for it. This entry is derived from a study of T cell responses to AZD1222 COVID-19 vaccine. Study-wide results and caveats: Spike-specific TCR breadth and depth both grew after two AZD1222 doses. Regions left unmutated in variants are reportedly the target of nearly half of spike-specific TCRs. The donor group comprised mostly white British people and more females; the analysis possibly underestimated clonal diversity.

Trimming cost V 6 bases and J 1 base; bases outside gene matches: 2. The germline CDR1 and CDR2 sequences are SNHLY and FYNNEI. The CDR3 is 15 amino acids. TCRdb keeps only in-frame clones here, not all; method: immunoSEQ multiplex PCR. The sample lists tens of thousands of clones; more than 85% were seen once. The TCR comes from an adult who received the AZD1222 COVID-19 vaccine. The sequencing here drew on peripheral blood, taken 28 days after the second AZD1222 dose. The chain couples TRBV2 to TRBJ2-2, with 10 bases fitting TRBD2. CDR3 in DNA: TGTGCCAGCAGGGGACTAGCGCAGAACACCGGGGAGCTGTTTTTT. As protein: CASRGLAQNTGELFF.